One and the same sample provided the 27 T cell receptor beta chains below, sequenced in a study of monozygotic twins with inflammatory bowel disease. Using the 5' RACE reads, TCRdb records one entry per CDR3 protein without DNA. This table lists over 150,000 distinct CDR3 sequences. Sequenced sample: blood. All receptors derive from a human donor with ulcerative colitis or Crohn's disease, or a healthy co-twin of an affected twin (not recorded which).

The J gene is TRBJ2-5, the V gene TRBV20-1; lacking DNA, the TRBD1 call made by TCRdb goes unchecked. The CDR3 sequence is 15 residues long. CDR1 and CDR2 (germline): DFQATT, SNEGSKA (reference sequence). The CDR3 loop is CSASPVAGAQETQYF.

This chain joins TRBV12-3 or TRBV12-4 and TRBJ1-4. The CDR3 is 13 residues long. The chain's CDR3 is CASSLTSNEKLFF.

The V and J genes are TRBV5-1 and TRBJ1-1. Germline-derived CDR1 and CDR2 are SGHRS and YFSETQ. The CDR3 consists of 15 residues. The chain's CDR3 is CASSLQPDGNTEAFF.

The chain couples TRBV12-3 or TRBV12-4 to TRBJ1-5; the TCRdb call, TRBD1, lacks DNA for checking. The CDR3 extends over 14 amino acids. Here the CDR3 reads CASSLASPVGPQHF.

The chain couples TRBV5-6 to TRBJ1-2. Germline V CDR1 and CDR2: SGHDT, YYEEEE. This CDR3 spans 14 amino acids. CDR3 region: CASSPFDMVYGYTF.

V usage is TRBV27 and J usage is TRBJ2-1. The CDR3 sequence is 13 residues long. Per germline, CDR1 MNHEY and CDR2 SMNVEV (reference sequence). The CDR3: CASSYHSYNEQFF.

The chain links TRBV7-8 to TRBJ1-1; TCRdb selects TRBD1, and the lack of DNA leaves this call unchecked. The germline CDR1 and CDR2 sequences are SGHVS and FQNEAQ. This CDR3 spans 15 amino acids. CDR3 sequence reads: CASSSRDRGRTEAFF.

This CDR3 reads CASSPPSSGRRGTQYF. The chain combines TRBV18 with TRBJ2-3; TCRdb outputs TRBD1, but without DNA this stays unchecked. Germline V gene lookup returns CDR1 KGHSH and CDR2 LQKENI. The CDR3 is made up of 16 amino acids.

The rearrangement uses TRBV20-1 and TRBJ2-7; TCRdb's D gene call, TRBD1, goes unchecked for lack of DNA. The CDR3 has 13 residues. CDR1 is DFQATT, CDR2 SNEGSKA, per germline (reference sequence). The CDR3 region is CSASGTSSYEQYF.

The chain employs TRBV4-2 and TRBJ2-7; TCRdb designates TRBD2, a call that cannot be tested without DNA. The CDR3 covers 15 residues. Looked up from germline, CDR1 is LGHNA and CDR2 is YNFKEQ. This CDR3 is CASSQDQGLAYEQYF.

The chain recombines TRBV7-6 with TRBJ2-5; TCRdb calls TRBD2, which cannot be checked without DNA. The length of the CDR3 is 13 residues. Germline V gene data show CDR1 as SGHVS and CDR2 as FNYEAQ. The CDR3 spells CASSRTRGETQYF. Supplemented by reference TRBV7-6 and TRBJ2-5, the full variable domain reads GAGVSQSPRYKVTKRGQDVALRCDPISGHVSLYWYRQALGQGPEFLTYFNYEAQQDKSGLPNDRFSAERPEGSISTLTIQRTEQRDSAMYRCASSRTRGETQYFGPGTRLLVL.

CDR3 loop: CASSLMAGREETQYF. The J gene is TRBJ2-5, the V gene TRBV5-1; absent DNA, TCRdb's TRBD2 call cannot be checked. This CDR3 has 15 residues. Germline CDR1 reads SGHRS; CDR2 reads YFSETQ.

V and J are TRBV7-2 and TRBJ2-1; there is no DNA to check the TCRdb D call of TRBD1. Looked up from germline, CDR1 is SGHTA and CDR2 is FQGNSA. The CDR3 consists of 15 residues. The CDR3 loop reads CASSCRDRSYNEQFF.

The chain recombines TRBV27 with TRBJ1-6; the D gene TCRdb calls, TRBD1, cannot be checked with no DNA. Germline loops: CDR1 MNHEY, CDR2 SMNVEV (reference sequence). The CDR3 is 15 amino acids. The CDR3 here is CASKRGDRANSPLHF.

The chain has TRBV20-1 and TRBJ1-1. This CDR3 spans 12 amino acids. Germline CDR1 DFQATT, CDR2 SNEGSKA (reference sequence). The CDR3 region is CSARQVNTEAFF.

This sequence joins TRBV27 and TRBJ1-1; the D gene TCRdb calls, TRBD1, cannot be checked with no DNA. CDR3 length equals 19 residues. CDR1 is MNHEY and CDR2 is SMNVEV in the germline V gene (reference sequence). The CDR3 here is CASSLVGDRGHNMNTEAFF.

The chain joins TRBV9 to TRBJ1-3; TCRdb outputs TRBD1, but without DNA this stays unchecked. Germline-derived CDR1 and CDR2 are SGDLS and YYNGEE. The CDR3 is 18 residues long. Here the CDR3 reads CASSVEGQGFTAGNTIYF.

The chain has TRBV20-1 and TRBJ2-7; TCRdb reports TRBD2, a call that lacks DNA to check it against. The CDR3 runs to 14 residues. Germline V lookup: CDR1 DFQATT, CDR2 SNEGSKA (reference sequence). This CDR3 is CSAPRGGSTYEQYF.

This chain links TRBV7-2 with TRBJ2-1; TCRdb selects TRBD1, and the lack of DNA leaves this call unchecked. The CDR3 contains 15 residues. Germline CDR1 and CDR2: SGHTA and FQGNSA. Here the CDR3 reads CASSVAGQRSNEQFF.

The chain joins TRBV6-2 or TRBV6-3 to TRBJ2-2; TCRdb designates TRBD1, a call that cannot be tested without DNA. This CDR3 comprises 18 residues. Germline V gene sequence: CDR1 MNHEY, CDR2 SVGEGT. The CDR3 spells CASSYAYRVGGNTGELFF.

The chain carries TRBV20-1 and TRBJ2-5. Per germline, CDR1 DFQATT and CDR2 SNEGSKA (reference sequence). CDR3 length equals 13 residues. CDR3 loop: CSARVGVVQTLYF.

The CDR3 sequence: CASSLGTTGGTDTQYF. V gene TRBV7-9 combines with J gene TRBJ2-3; TCRdb lists TRBD1, though no DNA is available to test this call. The CDR3 covers 16 residues. Germline CDR1 reads SEHNR; CDR2 reads FQNEAQ (reference sequence).

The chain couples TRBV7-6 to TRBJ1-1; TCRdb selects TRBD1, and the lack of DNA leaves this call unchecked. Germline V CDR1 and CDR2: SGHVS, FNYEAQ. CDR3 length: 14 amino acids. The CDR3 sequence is CASSFGGPNTEAFF. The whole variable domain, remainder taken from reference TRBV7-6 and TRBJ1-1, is GAGVSQSPRYKVTKRGQDVALRCDPISGHVSLYWYRQALGQGPEFLTYFNYEAQQDKSGLPNDRFSAERPEGSISTLTIQRTEQRDSAMYRCASSFGGPNTEAFFGQGTRLTVV.

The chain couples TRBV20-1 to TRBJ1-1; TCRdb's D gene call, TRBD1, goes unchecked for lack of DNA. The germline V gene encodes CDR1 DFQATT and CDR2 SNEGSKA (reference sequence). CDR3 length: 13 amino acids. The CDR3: CSARVARYTEAFF.

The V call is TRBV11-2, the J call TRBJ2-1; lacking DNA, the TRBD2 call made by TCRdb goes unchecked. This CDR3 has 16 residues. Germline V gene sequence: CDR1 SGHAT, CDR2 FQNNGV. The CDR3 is CASSAVAGSRGREQFF.

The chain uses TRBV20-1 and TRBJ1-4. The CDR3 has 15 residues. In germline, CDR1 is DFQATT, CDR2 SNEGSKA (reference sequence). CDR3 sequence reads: CSARAYRDSNEKLFF.

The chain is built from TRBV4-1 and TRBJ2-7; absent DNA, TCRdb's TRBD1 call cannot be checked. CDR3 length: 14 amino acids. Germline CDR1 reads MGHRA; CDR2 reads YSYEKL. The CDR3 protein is CASSRSVRAYEQYF.